A single sample gave rise to the 27 T cell receptor beta chains below, sequenced in a study of CD8 T cells in Susac syndrome. Random hexamers served to reverse transcribe roughly 0.5 to 1 ug RNA. One entry per CDR3 protein results from TCRdb running MiXCR on the immunoSEQ multiplex PCR reads. The repertoire holds approximately 190,000 distinct CDR3 sequences, 91% seen once, with 0.075% to 0.095% in the top ten. Sequenced sample: CD4+ T cells from PBMCs. Receptor source: a human donor with Susac syndrome.

V gene TRBV10-2 combines with J gene TRBJ2-1; D is uncertain. This CDR3 region has 13 residues. Germline CDR1 reads WSHSY; CDR2 reads SAAADI. The germline V and J ends were trimmed by 6 bases and 6 bases, with 12 bases remaining between them. This CDR3 is CASSVRFINEQFF. The CDR3, as DNA: TGCGCCAGCAGCGTTCGTTTTATCAATGAGCAGTTCTTC.

The chain carries TRBV20-1 and TRBJ2-5, with 8 bases that match TRBD2. Germline CDR1 DFQATT, CDR2 SNEGSKA (reference sequence). The CDR3 consists of 15 residues. V lost 3 bases and J lost 2; bases outside the gene matches: 8. CDR3 amino acids: CSASYGTSKQETQYF. The CDR3 DNA reads TGCAGTGCTAGTTACGGGACTAGTAAACAAGAGACCCAGTACTTC.

The chain is built from TRBV20-1 and TRBJ2-7; 8 bases are a match to TRBD1. V gave up 5 bases and J gave up 6 bases; unmatched junction bases: 9. The germline CDR1 and CDR2 sequences are DFQATT and SNEGSKA (reference sequence). The CDR3 spans 13 residues. In nucleotides, the CDR3 is TGCAGTGCTGAACGGACAGGGCTAACCGAGCAGTACTTC. Translating gives CSAERTGLTEQYF.

This clonotype was found once. The V call is TRBV11-2, the J call TRBJ2-5, with 7 bases that match TRBD2. CDR3 size: 16 residues. The J segment lost 4 bases and the V segment lost 3 bases, leaving 11 bases of the junction unmatched. Germline loops: CDR1 SGHAT, CDR2 FQNNGV. This chain's CDR3 is CASSFSRTTSVETQYF. Here the CDR3 DNA reads TGTGCCAGCAGCTTTTCTCGGACTACTAGCGTAGAGACCCAGTACTTC. The whole variable domain, filled in from reference TRBV11-2 and TRBJ2-5, reads EAGVAQSPRYKIIEKRQSVAFWCNPISGHATLYWYQQILGQGPKLLIQFQNNGVVDDSQLPKDRFSAERLKGVDSTLKIQPAKLEDSAVYLCASSFSRTTSVETQYFGPGTRLLVL.

The chain couples TRBV29-1 to TRBJ1-2; no definite D call. This CDR3 has 12 residues. Germline-derived CDR1 and CDR2 are SQVTM and ANQGSEA. V lost 4 bases to trimming and J lost 4 bases, with 10 bases between them. CDR3 sequence: CSVVQLRYGYTF. The CDR3 DNA reads TGCAGCGTTGTCCAGCTACGCTATGGCTACACCTTC.

The chain has TRBV2 and TRBJ1-1, with TRBD1 identical over 11 bases. Germline trimming cut 1 base from V and 3 bases from J; bases unmatched to any gene: 10. Germline V gene data show CDR1 as SNHLY and CDR2 as FYNNEI. The CDR3 is 18 amino acids. The CDR3 loop reads CASSEGGRTGGFHTEAFF. The CDR3 DNA is TGTGCCAGCAGTGAAGGTGGTAGGACAGGGGGCTTCCACACTGAAGCTTTCTTT.

CDR3 nucleotide sequence: TGCAGTGCTAGATTCAAGCCATCCTACGAGCAGTACTTC. Encoded protein: CSARFKPSYEQYF. The chain recombines TRBV20-1 with TRBJ2-7; the D is unclear. This CDR3 has 13 amino acids. Trimming took off 2 bases at V and 1 base at J, with 9 bases between the two ends. In germline, CDR1 is DFQATT, CDR2 SNEGSKA (reference sequence).

The chain couples TRBV5-6 to TRBJ2-1, with D tentatively TRBD1 (5 bases). Between the trimmed V and J ends, which lost 7 bases and 2 bases, there was a span of 10 bases. This CDR3 has 13 amino acids. Germline V CDR1 and CDR2: SGHDT, YYEEEE. The CDR3 protein is CASAYRTYNEQFF. The CDR3 DNA sequence: TGTGCCAGCGCATACAGGACCTACAATGAGCAGTTCTTC. The full variable domain, in which reference TRBV5-6 and TRBJ2-1 provide the parts outside the CDR3, is DAGVTQSPTHLIKTRGQQVTLRCSPKSGHDTVSWYQQALGQGPQFIFQYYEEEERQRGNFPDRFSGHQFPNYSSELNVNALLLGDSALYLCASAYRTYNEQFFGPGTRLTVL.

This clonotype was recorded only once. This chain joins TRBV30 and TRBJ1-1; 10 bases match TRBD1. This CDR3 has 19 residues. V was clipped by 4 bases and J by 1 base; unmatched bases: 18. CDR1 and CDR2 from the germline V gene are GTSNPN and SVGIG (reference sequence). DNA of the CDR3: TGTGCCTGGACCCTGTACCTAGACAGGGGGCGCGGAAGGAACACTGAAGCTTTCTTT. It translates to CAWTLYLDRGRGRNTEAFF.

The chain employs TRBV18 and TRBJ1-1; D may be TRBD1 (6 bases). Trimming stripped 3 bases from V and 4 bases from J, with 6 bases between. This CDR3 has 12 residues. Germline lookup yields CDR1 KGHSH and CDR2 LQKENI. CDR3 in amino acids: CASSPDSTEAFF. The DNA for the CDR3 is TGTGCCAGCTCACCGGACAGCACTGAAGCTTTCTTT.

J is TRBJ2-7 and V is TRBV20-1; D ambiguous. Per the germline V gene, CDR1 is DFQATT and CDR2 is SNEGSKA (reference sequence). V was trimmed by 6 bases and J by 4 bases, leaving 7 bases between them. CDR3 length: 10 residues. The CDR3 DNA follows: TGCAGTGCCGCCAATTACGAGCAGTACTTC. Its protein product is CSAANYEQYF.

In this sample, this clonotype turned up once. V is TRBV27 and J is TRBJ2-7, with 7 nucleotides matching TRBD2. V was clipped by 7 bases and J by 2 bases; unmatched bases: 2. This CDR3 is 12 amino acids long. Germline-derived CDR1 and CDR2 are MNHEY and SMNVEV (reference sequence). In DNA form, the CDR3 reads TGTGCCAGCACGCGGGAGCCCTACGAGCAGTACTTC. Protein: CASTREPYEQYF.

This clonotype is a singleton in its sample. This chain uses TRBV5-4 with TRBJ2-1, with 14 bases aligning to TRBD2. CDR3 length equals 18 residues. Per the germline V gene, CDR1 is SGHNT and CDR2 is YYREEE (reference sequence). The junction had 8 bases not matched to a gene; V was cut back by 4 bases and J by 2 bases. The DNA for the CDR3 is TGTGCCAGCAGCCCGGGGACTAGCGGGAGAGGGACCTACAATGAGCAGTTCTTC. Translated, it gives CASSPGTSGRGTYNEQFF. The variable domain in full, with the rest retrieved from reference TRBV5-4 and TRBJ2-1, is ETGVTQSPTHLIKTRGQQVTLRCSSQSGHNTVSWYQQALGQGPQFIFQYYREEENGRGNFPPRFSGLQFPNYSSELNVNALELDDSALYLCASSPGTSGRGTYNEQFFGPGTRLTVL.

The chain carries TRBV27 and TRBJ1-5; D is perhaps TRBD1 (5 bases). Trimming took 5 bases from V and 9 from J, leaving 17 bases between them. The CDR3 sequence is 14 residues long. The V gene's germline CDR1 is MNHEY and CDR2 SMNVEV (reference sequence). The CDR3 protein is CASSPRTGQLPQHF. CDR3 nucleotide sequence: TGTGCCAGCAGTCCGCGGACGGGGCAGCTGCCCCAGCATTTT.

The chain couples TRBV11-2 to TRBJ1-1; weak D call: TRBD1 (5 bases). V lost 5 bases to trimming and J lost 6 bases, with 10 bases between them. There are 12 residues in the CDR3. Per the germline V gene, CDR1 is SGHAT and CDR2 is FQNNGV. CDR3 coding DNA: TGTGCCAGCAGCGCCCGGGGCGCTGAAGCTTTCTTT. It yields the protein CASSARGAEAFF.

Of note for this clonotype: A junction boundary mismatches the germline segment, possibly from a read error. The genes are TRBV7-7 and TRBJ2-1; 9 bases agree with TRBD1. Germline lookup yields CDR1 SSHAT and CDR2 FNYEAQ (reference sequence). The CDR3 contains 15 residues. The CDR3 nucleotides are TGTGCTAGCAGCTTAGAGGGAAGGACAGGGGATGAGCAGTTCTTC. This gives the protein CASSLEGRTGDEQFF. Supplemented by reference TRBV7-7 and TRBJ2-1, the full variable domain reads GAGVSQSPRYKVTKRGQDVTLRCDPISSHATLYWYQQALGQGPEFLTYFNYEAQPDKSGLPSDRFSAERPEGSISTLTIQRTEQRDSAMYRCASSLEGRTGDEQFFGPGTRLTVL.

This clonotype was seen a single time. This chain uses TRBV4-2 with TRBJ2-7; weak D call: TRBD1 (5 bases). Germline V gene sequence: CDR1 LGHNA, CDR2 YNFKEQ. The length of the CDR3 is 15 residues. V was cut by 4 bases and J by 2 bases, with 15 bases left in between. The CDR3 reads CASSREYQGAYEQYF. In DNA, the CDR3 is TGTGCCAGCAGCCGAGAATACCAGGGCGCCTACGAGCAGTACTTC.

J is TRBJ1-1 and V is TRBV5-1; tentatively, D is TRBD1 (5 bases). The V and J ends lost 4 bases and 2 bases respectively, with 15 bases between them. Germline assignment: CDR1 SGHRS and CDR2 YFSETQ. The length of the CDR3 is 15 residues. The CDR3 is CASSLQGWGNTEAFF. CDR3 coding DNA: TGCGCCAGCAGCCTGCAGGGCTGGGGAAACACTGAAGCTTTCTTT.

V is TRBV4-1 and J is TRBJ2-2; 10 bases are shared with TRBD2. CDR3 length equals 15 residues. Germline V gene sequence: CDR1 MGHRA, CDR2 YSYEKL. The V and J ends lost 1 base and 4 bases, in that order; junction bases with no gene match: 0. In nucleotides, the CDR3 is TGCGCCAGCAGCCAAGTAGCGGGAGGCACCGGGGAGCTGTTTTTT. Translated: CASSQVAGGTGELFF.

The chain joins TRBV19 to TRBJ2-7, with 14 bases lining up with TRBD2. V lost 3 bases and J lost 7; bases outside the gene matches: 11. Per germline, CDR1 LNHDA and CDR2 SQIVND (reference sequence). The CDR3 loop spans 17 amino acids. DNA of the CDR3: TGTGCCAGTAGTATCGGGACTAGCGGGAGATTTCGAGGAGAGCAGTACTTC. Translating gives CASSIGTSGRFRGEQYF.

The rearrangement uses TRBV6-1 and TRBJ1-2; D gene ambiguous. CDR1 and CDR2 from the germline V gene are MNHNS and SASEGT. This CDR3 region has 14 residues. Between the trimmed V and J ends, which lost 0 bases and 2 bases, there was a span of 7 bases. The CDR3, as DNA: TGTGCCAGCAGTGAAGCTCGAGGAAACTATGGCTACACCTTC. It yields the protein CASSEARGNYGYTF.

The chain employs TRBV15 and TRBJ1-3; D is unresolved. This CDR3 comprises 18 residues. Between the trimmed V and J ends, which lost 1 base and 0 bases, there was a span of 16 bases. Germline V gives CDR1 LNHNV, CDR2 YYDKDF (reference sequence). DNA for the CDR3: TGTGCCACCAGCAGAGTTCGGCGCGGGTACAGCTCTGGAAACACCATATATTTT. Translation gives CATSRVRRGYSSGNTIYF.

This sequence joins TRBV30 and TRBJ1-2; no definite D call. CDR3 length: 12 amino acids. The V gene's germline CDR1 is GTSNPN and CDR2 SVGIG (reference sequence). The V end was cut by 0 bases, the J end by 7 bases, with 9 bases between. DNA of the CDR3: TGTGCCTGGAGTGTAGAAATCTCTGGCTACACCTTC. Translation: CAWSVEISGYTF.

The chain combines TRBV3-1 with TRBJ2-1; D call uncertain. In germline, CDR1 is LGHDT, CDR2 YNNKEL (reference sequence). This CDR3 has 13 amino acids. V lost 1 base and J lost 10, with 11 bases in between. The CDR3 nucleotides read TGTGCCAGCAGCCAAGGCCGGGTTGGGGAGCAGTTCTTC. This encodes CASSQGRVGEQFF.

This clonotype was detected only once. The CDR3 coding sequence is TGCAGTGCTAGTCTCAGTCCCGAGCAGTACTTC. Translating gives CSASLSPEQYF. The chain is built from TRBV20-1 and TRBJ2-7, with D unresolved. V shed 3 bases and J shed 6 bases, with 9 bases lying between them. This CDR3 region has 11 residues. Germline V lookup: CDR1 DFQATT, CDR2 SNEGSKA (reference sequence).

The V gene is TRBV28, the J gene TRBJ2-3; 7 nucleotides line up with TRBD1. The CDR3 loop spans 14 amino acids. Trimming cost V 4 bases and J 6 bases; bases outside gene matches: 7. CDR1 is MDHEN, CDR2 SYDVKM, per germline. CDR3 residues: CASSSTVRGDTQYF. The CDR3 DNA reads TGTGCCAGCAGTTCGACTGTCAGGGGGGATACGCAGTATTTT.

This clonotype occurred once. V is TRBV24-1 and J is TRBJ1-6, with no clear D. The V gene's germline CDR1 is KGHDR and CDR2 SFDVKD. CDR3 size: 16 residues. Trimming cost V 1 base and J 8 bases, with 14 bases left between them. CDR3 in amino acids: CATSDFQVGGYSPLHF. CDR3 DNA: TGTGCCACCAGTGATTTTCAGGTCGGCGGATATTCACCCCTCCACTTT.